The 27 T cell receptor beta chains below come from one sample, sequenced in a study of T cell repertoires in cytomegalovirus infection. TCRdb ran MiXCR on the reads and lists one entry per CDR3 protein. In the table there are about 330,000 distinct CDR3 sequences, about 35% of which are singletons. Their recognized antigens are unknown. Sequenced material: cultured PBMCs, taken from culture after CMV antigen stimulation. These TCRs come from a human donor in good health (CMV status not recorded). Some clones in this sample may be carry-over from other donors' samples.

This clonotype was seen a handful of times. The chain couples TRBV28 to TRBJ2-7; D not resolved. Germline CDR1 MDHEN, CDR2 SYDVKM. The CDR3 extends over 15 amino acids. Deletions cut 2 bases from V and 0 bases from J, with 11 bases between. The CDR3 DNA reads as TGTGCCAGCAGTTTAGTAGGACCGAGCTCCTACGAGCAGTACTTC. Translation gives CASSLVGPSSYEQYF.

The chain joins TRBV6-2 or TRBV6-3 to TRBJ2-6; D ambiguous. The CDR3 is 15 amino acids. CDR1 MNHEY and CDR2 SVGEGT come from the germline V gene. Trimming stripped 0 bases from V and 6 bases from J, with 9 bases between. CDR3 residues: CASSYSGLKANVLTF. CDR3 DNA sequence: TGTGCCAGCAGTTACTCTGGTCTTAAGGCCAACGTCCTGACTTTC.

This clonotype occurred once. The DNA for the CDR3 is TGTGCCAGTAGCCGTCAGGACAGGCCCCGAGGGATCAATCAGCCCCAGCATTTT. As protein: CASSRQDRPRGINQPQHF. This chain connects TRBV19 to TRBJ1-5; 7 positions match TRBD1. Germline V gene sequence: CDR1 LNHDA, CDR2 SQIVND (reference sequence). V shed 6 bases, J shed 3 bases, and the junction held 17 bases outside the gene matches. The CDR3 is 18 amino acids.

Here the CDR3 reads CASSYLAESTDTQYF. CDR3 coding DNA: TGTGCCAGCAGTTACTTGGCGGAAAGCACAGATACGCAGTATTTT. This sequence joins TRBV6-6 and TRBJ2-3; D remains ambiguous. Germline V lookup: CDR1 MNHNY, CDR2 SVGAGI (reference sequence). V was cut by 1 base and J by 0 bases, with 8 bases left in between. This CDR3 contains 15 residues.

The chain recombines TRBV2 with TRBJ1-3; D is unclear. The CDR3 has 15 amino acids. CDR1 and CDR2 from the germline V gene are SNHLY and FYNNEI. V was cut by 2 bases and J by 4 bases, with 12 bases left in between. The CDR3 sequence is CASSERRLGGNTIYF. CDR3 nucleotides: TGTGCCAGCAGTGAAAGAAGACTGGGGGGAAACACCATATATTTT.

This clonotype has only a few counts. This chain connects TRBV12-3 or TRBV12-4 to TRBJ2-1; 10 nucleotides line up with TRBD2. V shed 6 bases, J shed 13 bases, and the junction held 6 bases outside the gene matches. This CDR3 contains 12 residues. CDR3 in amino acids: CASRPTSGLQFF. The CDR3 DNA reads TGTGCCAGCAGGCCGACTAGCGGGCTTCAGTTCTTC.

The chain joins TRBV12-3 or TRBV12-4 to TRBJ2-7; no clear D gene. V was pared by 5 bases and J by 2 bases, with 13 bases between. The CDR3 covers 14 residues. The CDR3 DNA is TGTGCCAGCAGTCCCCCAACGGAGACCTACGAGCAGTACTTC. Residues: CASSPPTETYEQYF.

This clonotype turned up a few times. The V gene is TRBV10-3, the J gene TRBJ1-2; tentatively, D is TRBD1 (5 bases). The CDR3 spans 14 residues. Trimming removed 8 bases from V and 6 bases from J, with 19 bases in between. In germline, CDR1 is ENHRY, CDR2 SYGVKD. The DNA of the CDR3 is TGTGCCATCGCGGGGGAGATCGGGACTCATGGCTACACCTTC. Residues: CAIAGEIGTHGYTF.

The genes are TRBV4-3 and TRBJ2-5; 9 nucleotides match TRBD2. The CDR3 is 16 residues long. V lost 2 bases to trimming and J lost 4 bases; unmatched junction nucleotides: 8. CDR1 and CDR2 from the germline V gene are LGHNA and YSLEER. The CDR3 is CASSQSSGKLGETQYF. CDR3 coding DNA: TGCGCCAGCAGCCAATCTAGCGGGAAGTTGGGAGAGACCCAGTACTTC.

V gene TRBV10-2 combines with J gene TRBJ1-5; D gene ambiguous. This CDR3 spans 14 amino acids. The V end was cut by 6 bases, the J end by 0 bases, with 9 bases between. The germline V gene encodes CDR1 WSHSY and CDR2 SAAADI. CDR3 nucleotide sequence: TGCGCCAGCAGCGACCGATATAGCAATCAGCCCCAGCATTTT. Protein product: CASSDRYSNQPQHF.

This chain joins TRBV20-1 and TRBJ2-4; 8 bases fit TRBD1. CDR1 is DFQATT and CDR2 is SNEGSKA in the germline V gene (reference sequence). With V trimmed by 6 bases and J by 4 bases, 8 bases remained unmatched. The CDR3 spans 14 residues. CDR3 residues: CSATPRTGKNIQYF. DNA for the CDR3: TGCAGTGCCACTCCCCGGACAGGGAAAAACATTCAGTACTTC.

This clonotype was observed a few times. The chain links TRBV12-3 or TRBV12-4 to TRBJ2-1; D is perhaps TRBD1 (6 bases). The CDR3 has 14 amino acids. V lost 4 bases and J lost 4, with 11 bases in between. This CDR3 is CASSSSTGYNEQFF. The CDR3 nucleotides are TGTGCCAGCAGTTCGAGTACAGGGTACAATGAGCAGTTCTTC.

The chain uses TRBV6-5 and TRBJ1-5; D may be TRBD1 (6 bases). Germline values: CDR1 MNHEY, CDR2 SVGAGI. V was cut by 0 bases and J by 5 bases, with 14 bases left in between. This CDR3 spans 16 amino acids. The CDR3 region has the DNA TGTGCCAGCAGTTACTCGATTTGGGACACCGATCAGCCCCAGCATTTT. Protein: CASSYSIWDTDQPQHF.

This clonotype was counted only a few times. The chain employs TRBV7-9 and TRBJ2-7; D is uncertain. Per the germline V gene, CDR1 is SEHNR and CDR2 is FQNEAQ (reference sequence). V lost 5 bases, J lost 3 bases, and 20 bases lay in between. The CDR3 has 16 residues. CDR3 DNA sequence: TGTGCCAGCAGCAACACAAGACTCCTCAGCTTCTACGAGCAGTACTTC. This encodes CASSNTRLLSFYEQYF.

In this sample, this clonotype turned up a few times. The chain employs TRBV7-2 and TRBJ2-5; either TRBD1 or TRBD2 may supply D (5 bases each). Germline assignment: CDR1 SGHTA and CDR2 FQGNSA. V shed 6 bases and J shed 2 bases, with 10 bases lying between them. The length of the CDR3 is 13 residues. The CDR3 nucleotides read TGTGCCAGCAGGCCGGGACCACAAGAGACCCAGTACTTC. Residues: CASRPGPQETQYF.

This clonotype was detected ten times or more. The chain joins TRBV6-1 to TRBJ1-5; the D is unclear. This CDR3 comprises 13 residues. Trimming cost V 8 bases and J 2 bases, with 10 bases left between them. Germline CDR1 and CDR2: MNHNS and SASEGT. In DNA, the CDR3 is TGTGCCAGCGAGGTTGTAGGCAATCAGCCCCAGCATTTT. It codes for CASEVVGNQPQHF.

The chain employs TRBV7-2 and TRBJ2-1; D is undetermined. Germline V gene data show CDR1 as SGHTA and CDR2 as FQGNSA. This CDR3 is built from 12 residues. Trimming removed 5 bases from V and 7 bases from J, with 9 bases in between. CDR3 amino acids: CASSKNSNEQFF. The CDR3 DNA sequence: TGTGCCAGCAGCAAGAACTCGAATGAGCAGTTCTTC.

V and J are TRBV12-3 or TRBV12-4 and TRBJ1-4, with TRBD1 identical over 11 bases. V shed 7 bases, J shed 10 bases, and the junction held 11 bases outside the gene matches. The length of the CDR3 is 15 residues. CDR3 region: CASTAPDRGQGKLFF. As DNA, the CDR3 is TGTGCCAGCACCGCACCGGACAGGGGGCAGGGAAAACTGTTTTTT.

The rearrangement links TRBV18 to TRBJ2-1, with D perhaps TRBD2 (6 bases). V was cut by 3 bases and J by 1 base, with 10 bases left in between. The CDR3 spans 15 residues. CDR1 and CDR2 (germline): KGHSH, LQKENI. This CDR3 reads CASSPEGTSYNEQFF. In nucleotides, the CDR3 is TGTGCCAGCTCACCGGAAGGGACTTCCTACAATGAGCAGTTCTTC.

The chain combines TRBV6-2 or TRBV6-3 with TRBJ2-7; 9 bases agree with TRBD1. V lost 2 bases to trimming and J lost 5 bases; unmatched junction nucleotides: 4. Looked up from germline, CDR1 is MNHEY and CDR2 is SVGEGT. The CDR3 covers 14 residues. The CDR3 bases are TGTGCCAGCAGTTACGGGGACAGGGTTGACGAGCAGTACGTC. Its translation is CASSYGDRVDEQYV.

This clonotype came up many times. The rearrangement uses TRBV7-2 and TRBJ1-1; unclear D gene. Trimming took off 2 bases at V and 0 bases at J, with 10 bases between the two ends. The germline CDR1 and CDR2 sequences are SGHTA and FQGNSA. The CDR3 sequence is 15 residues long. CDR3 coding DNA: TGTGCCAGCAGCTTACTCCCAGCTATGAACACTGAAGCTTTCTTT. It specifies CASSLLPAMNTEAFF.

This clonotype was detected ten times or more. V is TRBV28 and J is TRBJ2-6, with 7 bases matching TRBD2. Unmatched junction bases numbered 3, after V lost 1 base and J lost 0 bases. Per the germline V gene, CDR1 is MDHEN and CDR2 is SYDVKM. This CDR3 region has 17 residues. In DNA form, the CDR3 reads TGTGCCAGCAGTTTATCGACTAGCTTCTCTGGGGCCAACGTCCTGACTTTC. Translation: CASSLSTSFSGANVLTF. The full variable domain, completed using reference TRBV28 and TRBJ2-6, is DVKVTQSSRYLVKRTGEKVFLECVQDMDHENMFWYRQDPGLGLRLIYFSYDVKMKEKGDIPEGYSVSREKKERFSLILESASTNQTSMYLCASSLSTSFSGANVLTFGAGSRLTVL.

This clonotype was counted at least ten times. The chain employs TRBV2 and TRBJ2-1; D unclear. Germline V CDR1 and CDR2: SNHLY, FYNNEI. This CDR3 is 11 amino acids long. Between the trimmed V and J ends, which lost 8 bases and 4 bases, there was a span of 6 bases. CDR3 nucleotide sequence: TGTGCCAGCCAAGGGTACAATGAGCAGTTCTTC. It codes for CASQGYNEQFF.

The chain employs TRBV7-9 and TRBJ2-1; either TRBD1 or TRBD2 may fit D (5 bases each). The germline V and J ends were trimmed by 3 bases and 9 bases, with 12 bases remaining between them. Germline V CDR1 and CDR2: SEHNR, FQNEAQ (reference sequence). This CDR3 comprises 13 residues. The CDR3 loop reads CASSFLGAGEQFF. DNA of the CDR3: TGTGCCAGCAGCTTCCTCGGGGCGGGTGAGCAGTTCTTC.

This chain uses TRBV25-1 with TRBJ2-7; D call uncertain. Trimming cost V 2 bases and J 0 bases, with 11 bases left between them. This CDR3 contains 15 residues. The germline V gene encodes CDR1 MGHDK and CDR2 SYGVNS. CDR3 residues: CASSEIVGLSYEQYF. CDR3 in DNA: TGTGCCAGCAGTGAAATCGTAGGTCTCTCCTACGAGCAGTACTTC.

Here the CDR3 reads CASSYSMASARGNEQFF. CDR3 DNA: TGTGCCAGCAGTTACTCGATGGCCAGCGCCCGAGGGAATGAGCAGTTCTTC. This sequence joins TRBV6-2 or TRBV6-3 and TRBJ2-1, with a tentative D call TRBD2 (5 bases). CDR1 and CDR2 from the germline V gene are MNHEY and SVGEGT. V lost 0 bases and J 7 bases, leaving 19 bases between the germline ends. The CDR3 is made up of 17 amino acids.

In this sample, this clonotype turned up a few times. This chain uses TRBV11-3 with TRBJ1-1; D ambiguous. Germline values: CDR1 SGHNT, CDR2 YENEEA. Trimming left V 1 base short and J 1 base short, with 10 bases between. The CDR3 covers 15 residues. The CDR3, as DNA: TGTGCCAGCAGCTTAGCAAGTATCGGGAACACTGAAGCTTTCTTT. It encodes CASSLASIGNTEAFF.